These T cell receptor beta chains were read from a single sample in a study of blood T cell repertoires in COVID-19. Clones were read by immunoSEQ multiplex PCR, and TCRdb kept only the in-frame ones, dropping some. The table has fewer than 200,000 clones, 83% seen once; the top ten hold 1.5%. What was sequenced was peripheral blood. Source of these receptors: a human donor in a cohort sampled during active COVID-19. Each CDR3 is given with its conserved first and last residue. The D gene is left open where the match is weak. Clone size is stated in some rows and not others, as once, few, many or a class when expanded.

abundance	d_gene	v_gene	j_gene	CDR3nt	CDR3aa
few	.	TRBV24-1	TRBJ1-2	TGTGCCACCAGTGATTTGAATTGTTGTCCTCAGTGGGGGGATAGCTATGGCTACACCTTC	CATSDLNCCPQWGDSYGYTF
.	TRBD2	TRBV10-1	TRBJ2-7	TGCGCCAGCAGTGAGATCGGGAGGGGGGAGCAGTACTTC	CASSEIGRGEQYF
.	.	TRBV5-1	TRBJ1-3	TGCGCCAGCAGCTTGGCGGGGTCTGGAAACACCATATATTTT	CASSLAGSGNTIYF
.	TRBD1	TRBV5-4	TRBJ1-5	TGTGCCAGCAGCCTGGGGGACAGTGGCAATCAGCCCCAGCATTTT	CASSLGDSGNQPQHF
.	TRBD1	TRBV19	TRBJ1-2	TGTGCCAGTAGTGTGACAGGGGTCGGTGGCTACACCTTC	CASSVTGVGGYTF
.	TRBD2	TRBV7-9	TRBJ2-7	TGTGCCAGCAGCTTTGCGGGGGGGCATTACGAGCAGTACTTC	CASSFAGGHYEQYF
.	TRBD1	TRBV6-5	TRBJ1-1	TGTGCCAGCAGTTACTGGCGACAGGGAGCGGCTTTCTTT	CASSYWRQGAAFF
.	TRBD1	TRBV6-5	TRBJ2-7	TGTGCCAGCAGTCCAGGGACAGGGAGGTACGAGCAGTACTTC	CASSPGTGRYEQYF
.	.	TRBV7-9	TRBJ1-5	TGTGCCAGCAGCTTAGGCTCCGTCGGACTTGAACAGCCCCAGCATTTT	CASSLGSVGLEQPQHF
.	TRBD1	TRBV10-3	TRBJ1-4	TGTGCCATCAGTGTGGGACAGGGAAATGAAAAACTGTTTTTT	CAISVGQGNEKLFF
.	TRBD2	TRBV6-5	TRBJ2-7	TGTGCCACCAAAGGTAGCGGGAGGGCGGGCTACGAGCAGTACTTC	CATKGSGRAGYEQYF
.	TRBD2	TRBV2	TRBJ2-3	TGTGCCAGCAGTGAAGCTACCGGACTAGCGGGAGAAGATACGCAGTATTTT	CASSEATGLAGEDTQYF
.	.	TRBV28	TRBJ1-1	TGTGCCAGCAGTACGGGGGGGGCGCCTTTTAGCACTGAAGCTTTCTTT	CASSTGGAPFSTEAFF
.	TRBD1	TRBV7-2	TRBJ2-1	TGTGCCAGCAGCTTCAGTGGGACAGGGCTCAACAATGAGCAGTTCTTC	CASSFSGTGLNNEQFF
.	.	TRBV6-5	TRBJ2-7	TGTGCCAGCAGTTGGGGGGGCGGGGTCCCCTACGAGCAGTACTTC	CASSWGGGVPYEQYF
.	TRBD2	TRBV12-5	TRBJ2-3	TGTGCTAGTGGCAGCAACAGCGGGACCAGCACAGATACGCAGTATTTT	CASGSNSGTSTDTQYF
.	.	TRBV7-9	TRBJ2-3	TGTGCCAGCAGCTTAGCGCCAGTAAGCGGGCGTAGCACAGATACGCAGTATTTT	CASSLAPVSGRSTDTQYF
.	.	TRBV19	TRBJ1-1	TGTGCCAGTAGTATAGCAGATAACACTGAAGCTTTCTTT	CASSIADNTEAFF
.	.	TRBV6-2/TRBV6-3	TRBJ1-5	TGTGCCAGCAGTTTCTCCCCGTGGGGAGTTGGGGGGAATCAGCCCCAGCATTTT	CASSFSPWGVGGNQPQHF
once	.	TRBV7-2	TRBJ1-4	TGTGCCAGCAGCTTAGCGGGGAGGGTCAGCGAAAAACTGTTTTTT	CASSLAGRVSEKLFF